What follows are 3 T cell receptor beta chains derived from one specimen sequenced in a study of HIV-infected patients and healthy controls. Around 450 ng RNA was reverse transcribed with alpha and beta constant-region primers. Separate chain-specific third strand synthesis with multiplexing indices produced the alpha and beta libraries. TCRdb fed the 5' RACE reads into MiXCR, producing one record per CDR3 protein. The table records about 16,000 distinct CDR3 sequences, under 9.5% of them present only once. All unsorted peripheral T cells were captured because whole blood was used without fractionation. Sequencing input: blood. The receptors were gathered from an adult in good health.

This clonotype has ten or more counts. The chain joins TRBV6-5 to TRBJ2-1, with D possibly being TRBD1 (6 bases). Trimming left V 5 bases short and J 9 bases short, with 14 bases between. CDR1 MNHEY and CDR2 SVGAGI come from the germline V gene. The CDR3 runs 13 residues. The CDR3 coding sequence is TGTGCCAGCAGTCCAACAGGGATGGTTGAGCAGTTCTTC. This sequence encodes CASSPTGMVEQFF.

This clonotype was counted many times. This chain uses TRBV5-1 with TRBJ1-1; D uncertain. The V and J ends lost 1 base and 1 base respectively, with 17 bases between them. CDR1 SGHRS and CDR2 YFSETQ come from the germline V gene. CDR3 length equals 17 residues. The CDR3 nucleotides read TGCGCCAGCAGCTTGAGGCCCGCGCCCAGCCCGAACACTGAAGCTTTCTTT. Translating it yields CASSLRPAPSPNTEAFF. The whole variable domain, filled in from reference TRBV5-1 and TRBJ1-1, reads KAGVTQTPRYLIKTRGQQVTLSCSPISGHRSVSWYQQTPGQGLQFLFEYFSETQRNKGNFPGRFSGRQFSNSRSEMNVSTLELGDSALYLCASSLRPAPSPNTEAFFGQGTRLTVV.

This clonotype came up a few times. V is TRBV3-1 and J is TRBJ1-1; no definite D call. CDR3 length equals 15 residues. The V gene lost 0 bases and the J gene lost 6 bases, with 14 bases spanning the gap. CDR1 is LGHDT and CDR2 is YNNKEL in the germline V gene (reference sequence). In DNA form, the CDR3 reads TGTGCCAGCAGCCAAGATGGTTTTAGCGTCCCTGAAGCTTTCTTT. Amino acids: CASSQDGFSVPEAFF.